The 2 T cell receptor beta chains below all came from one sample that was sequenced in a study of blood T cells in healthy people across ages. A second PCR, run for roughly 7 to 11 cycles, used a sample-barcoded 5' primer plus a J-beta primer mix. One entry per CDR3 protein, called by TCRdb with MiXCR from the 5' RACE reads. Of about 1.7 million distinct CDR3 sequences detected, roughly 30% appear once; the ten largest clones hold roughly 8%. Sequenced: blood. The source is a woman aged 30 to 39 in good health.

The chain links TRBV7-2 to TRBJ2-7; 11 bases agree with TRBD2. The V segment lost 2 bases and the J segment 7 bases; nucleotides outside the gene matches: 7. Germline lookup yields CDR1 SGHTA and CDR2 FQGNSA. The CDR3 sequence is 15 residues long. In nucleotides, the CDR3 is TGTGCCAGCAGCTTATATAGCGGGGGGGGTGAGGAGCAGTACTTC. The encoded protein is CASSLYSGGGEEQYF.

This clonotype has more than one count but fewer than ten. This rearrangement joins TRBV4-1 to TRBJ1-5, with D possibly TRBD1 on 5 matching bases. This CDR3 has 15 amino acids. CDR1 and CDR2 from the germline V gene are MGHRA and YSYEKL. Trimming stripped 0 bases from V and 6 bases from J, with 12 bases between. CDR3 loop: CASSQEQAVGQPQHF. The CDR3 nucleotides are TGCGCCAGCAGCCAAGAACAGGCTGTGGGTCAGCCCCAGCATTTT.